This T cell receptor (beta chain) is from a study of T cell repertoires in cytomegalovirus infection. About the research overall: It was recently identified HLA-C-restricted and well-studied HLA-B-restricted CMV epitopes that the study used. Study outcomes and limitations: Within the response measured ex vivo, HLA-C-restricted CMV-specific TCR beta clonotypes were dominant. Summed public TCR beta family frequency identified CMV carriers bearing the relevant HLA.

TCRdb redid the calling of the reads with MiXCR, one entry per CDR3 protein. This table holds 100,000 or so distinct CDR3 sequences, roughly 39% found once. As for this clonotype: Antigen specificity is unknown.

This CDR3 spans 13 amino acids. Germline CDR1 reads LNHDA; CDR2 reads SQIVND (reference sequence). Trimming shortened V by 9 bases and J by 2 bases, and 12 bases separated the two germline ends. The chain recombines TRBV19 with TRBJ2-3; weak D call: TRBD2 (7 bases). The source of this sequence is a human donor in good health (CMV status not recorded). Some clones in this sample may be carry-over from other donors' samples. Sequenced here: CD8+ T cells from cultured PBMCs, sampled from culture after CMV antigen stimulation. CDR3 residues: CASGGRFTDTQYF. The CDR3 region has the DNA TGTGCCAGCGGGGGGCGGTTCACAGATACGCAGTATTTT.